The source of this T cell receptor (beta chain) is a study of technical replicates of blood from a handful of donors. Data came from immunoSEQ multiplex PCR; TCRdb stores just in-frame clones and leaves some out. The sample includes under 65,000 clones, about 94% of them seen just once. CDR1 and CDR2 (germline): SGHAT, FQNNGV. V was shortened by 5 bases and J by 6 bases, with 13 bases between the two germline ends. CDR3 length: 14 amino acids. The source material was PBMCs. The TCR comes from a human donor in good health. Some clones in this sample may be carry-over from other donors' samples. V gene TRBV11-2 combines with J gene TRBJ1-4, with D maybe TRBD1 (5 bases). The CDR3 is CASSMTVWDEKLFF. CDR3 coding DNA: TGTGCCAGCAGCATGACAGTGTGGGATGAAAAACTGTTTTTT.